Listed below are T cell receptor beta chains from one sample, sequenced in a study of blood T cell repertoires in COVID-19. The assay was immunoSEQ multiplex PCR, and TCRdb's table has in-frame clones only and misses some. The table records approximately 77,000 clones, about 82% of them present only once. Sequencing was performed on peripheral blood. The receptors derive from a man aged 45-65 years with COVID-19, enrolled during active disease. Both conserved end residues are part of each CDR3. The order of the fields is D gene, clone size, V gene, J gene, CDR3 protein, CDR3 DNA. A D gene is named only where the DNA matches it firmly. Size is stated for part of the rows, as once, few or many counts, or as a class when the clone is expanded.

>-|-|TRBV20-1|TRBJ1-2
CSASSRAAYGYTF
TGCAGTGCTAGTAGCAGGGCGGCCTACGGCTACACCTTC
>TRBD1|-|TRBV25-1|TRBJ2-7
CASSATRGLEQYF
TGTGCCAGCAGTGCAACCAGGGGGCTCGAGCAGTACTTC
>TRBD1|-|TRBV7-3|TRBJ2-5
CASSPDRAGETQYF
TGTGCCAGCAGCCCCGACAGGGCCGGAGAGACCCAGTACTTC
>-|-|TRBV28|TRBJ1-1
CASRVGDAGGTEAFF
TGTGCCAGCAGGGTAGGGGATGCTGGCGGCACTGAAGCTTTCTTT
>-|-|TRBV7-3|TRBJ1-2
CASSRDSRGGYTF
TGTGCCAGCAGCCGGGACTCCCGAGGGGGCTACACCTTC
>TRBD1|-|TRBV19|TRBJ2-1
CASSRDRDSYNEQFF
TGTGCCAGTAGTCGGGACAGGGACTCCTACAATGAGCAGTTCTTC
>-|-|TRBV29-1|TRBJ2-7
CSAGEPSEQYF
TGCAGCGCAGGGGAACCGAGCGAGCAGTACTTC
>-|-|TRBV7-9|TRBJ1-4
CASSLGTSTNEKLFF
TGTGCCAGCAGCCTTGGGACATCAACTAATGAAAAACTGTTTTTT
>-|-|TRBV28|TRBJ2-5
CASSDAGGREGETQYF
TGTGCCAGCAGTGACGCAGGGGGGCGAGAGGGAGAGACCCAGTACTTC
>TRBD1|-|TRBV4-2|TRBJ2-1
CASSQDDRGILTYNEQFF
TGTGCCAGCAGCCAGGATGACAGGGGGATTCTTACCTACAATGAGCAGTTCTTC
>TRBD1|-|TRBV2|TRBJ1-6
CASRRQGARSPLHF
TGTGCCAGCAGGAGACAGGGGGCTCGGTCACCCCTCCACTTT
>-|once|TRBV10-1|TRBJ2-7
CASRGDTTYEQYF
TGCGCCAGCCGAGGGGACACAACCTACGAGCAGTACTTC
>TRBD1|-|TRBV28|TRBJ2-1
CASGQGRRSSYNEQFF
TGTGCCAGCGGACAGGGCCGTCGCAGCTCCTACAATGAGCAGTTCTTC
>-|few|TRBV15|TRBJ1-3
CATSRTVSGNTIYF
TGTGCCACCAGCAGGACAGTCTCTGGAAACACCATATATTTT
>-|few|TRBV5-1|TRBJ1-2
CASSLRGNYGYTF
TGCGCCAGCAGCTTGCGGGGAAACTATGGCTACACCTTC
>-|-|TRBV6-1|TRBJ1-4
CASSVARFNEKLFF
TGTGCCAGCAGTGTAGCCCGGTTCAATGAAAAACTGTTTTTT
>-|-|TRBV6-6|TRBJ2-7
CASIRDTSSYEQYF
TGTGCCAGTATCCGGGACACGAGCTCCTACGAGCAGTACTTC
>-|few|TRBV28|TRBJ2-7
CASSPLGYEQYF
TGTGCCAGCAGTCCGCTAGGCTACGAGCAGTACTTC
>TRBD2|-|TRBV5-1|TRBJ2-2
CASNLGGPSGRAVPGELFF
TGCGCCAGCAACTTAGGTGGGCCTAGCGGGAGGGCCGTGCCCGGGGAGCTGTTTTTT
>TRBD2|-|TRBV18|TRBJ2-4
CASSPGEGKNIQYF
TGTGCCAGCTCACCAGGGGAGGGCAAAAACATTCAGTACTTC
>TRBD1|-|TRBV2|TRBJ1-3
CASRLNVGQGAGNTIYF
TGTGCCAGCAGGTTAAATGTCGGACAGGGGGCTGGAAACACCATATATTTT
>-|-|TRBV3-1/TRBV3-2|TRBJ2-7
CASSQETYEQYF
TGTGCCAGCAGCCAAGAAACTTACGAGCAGTACTTC
>-|-|TRBV7-9|TRBJ2-7
CASSLEQSSTYEQYF
TGTGCCAGCAGCTTAGAACAGTCATCCACCTACGAGCAGTACTTC
>TRBD1|-|TRBV9|TRBJ1-2
CASTKQGAANYGYTF
TGTGCCAGCACTAAGCAGGGGGCAGCTAACTATGGCTACACCTTC
>TRBD2|-|TRBV14|TRBJ2-1
CASSQGPSGSYNEQFF
TGTGCCAGCAGCCAAGGCCCAAGCGGGAGCTACAATGAGCAGTTCTTC
>-|-|TRBV18|TRBJ1-2
CASSPDSQYGYTF
TGTGCCAGCTCACCGGACTCCCAATATGGCTACACCTTC
>-|-|TRBV5-8|TRBJ1-2
CASSRDSNYGYTF
TGTGCCAGCAGCCGGGACTCAAACTATGGCTACACCTTC
>TRBD2|-|TRBV29-1|TRBJ2-7
CSVEQREPPYEQYF
TGCAGCGTTGAACAGCGGGAACCCCCCTACGAGCAGTACTTC
>TRBD2|-|TRBV28|TRBJ2-1
CASTTRLAAAYNEQFF
TGTGCCAGCACCACTAGACTAGCGGCAGCCTACAATGAGCAGTTCTTC
>-|-|TRBV30|TRBJ1-2
CAWSVRDGYTF
TGTGCCTGGAGTGTACGCGATGGCTACACCTTC
>TRBD2|-|TRBV11-1|TRBJ2-5
CASSQPGLAGVETQYF
TGTGCCAGCAGCCAGCCTGGACTAGCGGGTGTAGAGACCCAGTACTTC
>-|-|TRBV4-1|TRBJ2-3
CASSLIAAQGVSTDTQYF
TGCGCCAGCAGCCTCATTGCGGCACAGGGAGTAAGTACAGATACGCAGTATTTT
>-|-|TRBV5-1|TRBJ1-6
CASSYGDNSPLHF
TGCGCCAGCAGCTACGGAGATAATTCACCCCTCCACTTT
>-|once|TRBV6-5|TRBJ1-2
CASSRMGARGYTF
TGTGCCAGCAGTCGGATGGGGGCGCGGGGCTACACCTTC
>-|-|TRBV4-1|TRBJ1-1
CASSLRRGANTEAFF
TGCGCCAGCAGCCTCAGACGGGGGGCCAACACTGAAGCTTTCTTT
>-|-|TRBV10-1|TRBJ1-1
CASSEGLPIMNTEAFF
TGCGCCAGCAGTGAGGGACTACCGATTATGAACACTGAAGCTTTCTTT